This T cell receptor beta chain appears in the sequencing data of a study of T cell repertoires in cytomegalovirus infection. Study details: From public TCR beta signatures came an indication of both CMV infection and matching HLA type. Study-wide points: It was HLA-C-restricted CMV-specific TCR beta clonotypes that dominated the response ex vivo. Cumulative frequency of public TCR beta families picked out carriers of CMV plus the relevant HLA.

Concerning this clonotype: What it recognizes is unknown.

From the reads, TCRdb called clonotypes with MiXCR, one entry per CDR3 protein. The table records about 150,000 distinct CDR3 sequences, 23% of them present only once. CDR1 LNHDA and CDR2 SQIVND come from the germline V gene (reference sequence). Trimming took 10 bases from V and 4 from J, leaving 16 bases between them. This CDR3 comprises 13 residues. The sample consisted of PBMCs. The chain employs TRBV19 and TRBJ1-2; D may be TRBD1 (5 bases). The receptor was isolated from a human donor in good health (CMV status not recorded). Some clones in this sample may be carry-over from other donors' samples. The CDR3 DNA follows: TGTGCCACCGAAACGCCGGGGGGCTATGGCTACACCTTC. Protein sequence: CATETPGGYGYTF.